The entry that follows covers one TCR beta chain sequence. This sample is drawn from a study of T cells expressing NK-cell markers. In the study overall: Beta-chain profiling covered CD3+CD56+NKG2C+, CD3+CD56+NKG2C- and CD3+CD56-NKG2C+ sorted subsets.

TCRdb reprocessed the 5' RACE reads, with one entry per CDR3 protein and no DNA. Here the sample table reports about 430,000 distinct CDR3 sequences. The V gene's germline CDR1 is SNHLY and CDR2 FYNNEI. This CDR3 has 16 residues. Sequencing was carried out using blood T cells: a sorted CD56 or NKG2C T cell subset, CD4+ or CD8+ T cells, or bulk PBMC T cells (not recorded which). The V call is TRBV2, the J call TRBJ2-2; there is no DNA to check the TCRdb D call of TRBD2. This clonotype originated in a woman in her forties or fifties in good health. The CDR3 spells CASSAEGGSFTGELFF.